The sequence of this T cell receptor (beta chain) was determined in a study of OX40 agonist ivuxolimab in advanced cancers. Concerning the study at large: The costimulatory receptor OX40 (CD134) was targeted by ivuxolimab, a fully human IgG2 agonistic monoclonal antibody. Partial responses occurred in three dose-escalation patients: two with cutaneous melanoma and one with hepatocellular carcinoma. The paper covers the monotherapy dose-escalation part of the phase I ivuxolimab trial, which included N ≈ 57 patients. Intravenous ivuxolimab was administered to patients every 2 weeks at six dose levels: 0.01, 0.1, 0.3, 1.5, 3 and 10 mg/kg. In the dose-escalation cohort, approximately 83% of patients were male, and the mean age was approximately 60 years with a range of 23 to 79. Patients were allowed to have had prior anti-PD-1, anti-PD-L1 or anti-CTLA-4 therapy, and 30% to 50% of the dose-escalation patients had previously received checkpoint inhibitors. Of the roughly 54 dose-escalation patients, hepatocellular carcinoma was present in about 20, melanoma in approximately 15, renal cell carcinoma in 9 and head and neck cancer in 9. Peripheral TCRbeta sequencing was intended to test whether TCR sequence diversity was altered and clonal T-cell expansion was caused by ivuxolimab.

Patients with autoimmune disease history or receiving systemic immunosuppression were excluded from the trial. Peripheral blood for TCR sequencing was collected from all dose cohorts at baseline, on cycle 4 day 1, and on cycle 7 day 1. Samples came from an open-label, multicenter, first-in-human phase I dose-escalation trial of ivuxolimab. Adults with locally advanced or metastatic melanoma, renal cell carcinoma, hepatocellular carcinoma or head and neck squamous cell carcinoma were enrolled in the trial. Before TCR sequencing, CD4+ T cells and CD8+ T cells were sorted from peripheral blood as separate populations. Remarks on this clone: This clone's antigen is unknown. No base quality information exists; no much larger clone differs at one position.

What the research found in general, with its limitations: At doses from 0.1 to 3.0 mg/kg, clonal expansion was seen in both CD4+ and CD8+ blood T cells between baseline and week 6. On average, CD8+ T cells showed more expanded clones than CD4+ T cells after ivuxolimab. Which antigens the clonally expanded peripheral T cells were specific for was not determined. Low levels of normalized T-cell clonal expansion were also seen in some patients who did not respond. In partial responders in the 0.1-3.0 mg/kg groups, normalized peripheral clonal expansion was found to be among the lowest, especially among CD8+ T cells.

To sequence the TCRbeta CDR3 region, genomic DNA was isolated from the sorted cells. The immunoSEQ Assay was used to sequence the TCRbeta CDR3 regions. What TCRdb holds here is the immuneACCESS table cut down to in-frame rearrangements. Part of the clones is not present; checked against another copy, under half of the missing clones reflect an unresolved V gene, and the others are unexplained. Recorded for this sample are approximately 69,000 clones; around four fifths of them occurred a single time. Approximately 5.6% of the sample is taken by the ten largest. For CDR1 and CDR2, the germline V gene lists MDHEN and SYDVKM. The CDR3 starts with the cysteine, ends with the phenylalanine, and has 12 residues. Just CDR3 DNA is preserved here, 36 bases in frame from base 1. V and J are truncated by 5 bases and 4 bases respectively, leaving an intervening sequence of 6 bases.

Recombination joined TRBV28 with TRBJ1-3, with the D gene too uncertain to name. The receptor was derived from an adult with an advanced solid tumor such as melanoma, head and neck, liver or kidney cancer. This specimen was CD4+ or CD8+ T cells sorted from blood, taken in a trial of the OX40 agonist ivuxolimab. Here the CDR3 is given as CASSPTGNTIYF. At the DNA level, the sequence is TGTGCCAGCAGTCCCACAGGAAACACCATATATTTT. This CDR3, with the reference TRBV28 and TRBJ1-3 proteins standing in past its ends, gives the full variable domain DVKVTQSSRYLVKRTGEKVFLECVQDMDHENMFWYRQDPGLGLRLIYFSYDVKMKEKGDIPEGYSVSREKKERFSLILESASTNQTSMYLCASSPTGNTIYFGEGSWLTVV.